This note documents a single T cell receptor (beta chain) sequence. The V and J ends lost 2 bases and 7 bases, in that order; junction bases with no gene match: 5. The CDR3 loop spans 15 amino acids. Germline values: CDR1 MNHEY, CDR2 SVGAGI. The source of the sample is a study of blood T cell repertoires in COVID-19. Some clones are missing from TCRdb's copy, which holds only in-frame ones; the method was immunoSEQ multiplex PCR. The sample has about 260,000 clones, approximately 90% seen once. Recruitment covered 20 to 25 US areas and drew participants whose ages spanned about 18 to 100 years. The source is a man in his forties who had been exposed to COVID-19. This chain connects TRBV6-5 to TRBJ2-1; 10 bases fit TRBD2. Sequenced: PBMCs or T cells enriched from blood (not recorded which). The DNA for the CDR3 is TGTGCCAGCAGTTACGGACTAGCGGAGTCTAATGAGCAGTTCTTC. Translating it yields CASSYGLAESNEQFF.